The present TCR beta chain was sequenced within a study of T-cell reconstitution after alpha-beta-depleted transplantation in children. As it was prepared, the TCRbeta library received unique molecular identifiers. One entry per CDR3 protein, called by TCRdb with MiXCR from the PCR reads. This table holds over 400,000 distinct CDR3 sequences, about 45% found once. This clonotype showed up many times. V gave up 2 bases and J gave up 10 bases, with 15 bases separating them. Germline CDR1 ENHRY, CDR2 SYGVKD. The CDR3 is 15 amino acids. The rearrangement joins TRBV10-3 to TRBJ1-6; possible D gene TRBD1, 6 bases. This sequence was found in a girl aged 2 to 9 with aplastic anemia, due to receive a stem cell transplant. The input for sequencing was PBMCs, taken before TCRalphabeta/CD19-depleted stem cell transplant. CDR3 sequence (DNA): TGTGCCATCAGTGAGGGGGGCAGGGTTGACTCACCCCTCCACTTT. Protein product: CAISEGGRVDSPLHF.